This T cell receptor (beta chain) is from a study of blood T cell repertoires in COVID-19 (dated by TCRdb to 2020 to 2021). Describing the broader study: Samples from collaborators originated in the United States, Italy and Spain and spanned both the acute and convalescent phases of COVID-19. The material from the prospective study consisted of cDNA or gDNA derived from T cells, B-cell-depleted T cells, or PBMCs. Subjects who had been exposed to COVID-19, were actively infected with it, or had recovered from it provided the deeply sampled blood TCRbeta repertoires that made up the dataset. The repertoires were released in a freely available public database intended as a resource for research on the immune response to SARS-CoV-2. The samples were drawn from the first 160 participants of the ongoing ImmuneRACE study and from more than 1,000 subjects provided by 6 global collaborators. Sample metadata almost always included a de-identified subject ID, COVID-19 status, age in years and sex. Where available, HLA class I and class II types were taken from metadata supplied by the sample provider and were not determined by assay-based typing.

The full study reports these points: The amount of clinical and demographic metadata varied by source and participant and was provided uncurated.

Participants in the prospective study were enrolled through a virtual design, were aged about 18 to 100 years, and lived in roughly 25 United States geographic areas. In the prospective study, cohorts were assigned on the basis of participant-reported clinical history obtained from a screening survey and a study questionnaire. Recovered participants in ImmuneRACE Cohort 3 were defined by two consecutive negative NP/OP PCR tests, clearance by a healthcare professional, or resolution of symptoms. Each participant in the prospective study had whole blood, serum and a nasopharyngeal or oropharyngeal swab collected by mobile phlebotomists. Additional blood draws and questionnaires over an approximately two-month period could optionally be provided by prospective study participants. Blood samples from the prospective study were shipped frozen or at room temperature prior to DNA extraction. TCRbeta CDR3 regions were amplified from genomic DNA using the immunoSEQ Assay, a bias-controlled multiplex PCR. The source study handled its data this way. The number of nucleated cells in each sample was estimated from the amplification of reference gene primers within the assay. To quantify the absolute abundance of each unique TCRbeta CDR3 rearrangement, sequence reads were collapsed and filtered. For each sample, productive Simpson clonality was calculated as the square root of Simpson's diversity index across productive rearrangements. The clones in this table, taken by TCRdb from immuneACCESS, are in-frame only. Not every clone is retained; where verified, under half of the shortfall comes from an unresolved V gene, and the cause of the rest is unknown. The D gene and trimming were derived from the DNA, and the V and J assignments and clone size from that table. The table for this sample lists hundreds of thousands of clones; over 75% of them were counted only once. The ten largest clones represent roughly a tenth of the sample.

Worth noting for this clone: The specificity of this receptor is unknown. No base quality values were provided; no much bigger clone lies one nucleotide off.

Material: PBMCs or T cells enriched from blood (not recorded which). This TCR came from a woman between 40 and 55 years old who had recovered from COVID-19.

The nucleotides are TGTGCCAGTTGTGTAAAGCGCGAGGGTAATTCACCCCTCCACTTT. It encodes CASCVKREGNSPLHF. The rearrangement combines TRBV2 with TRBJ1-6; the D gene assignment is ambiguous. The CDR3, cysteine through phenylalanine, is 15 amino acids long. The kept DNA is CDR3 alone, 45 bases in frame from the first base. The junction carries 18 bases between V and J, which are trimmed by 9 bases and 6 bases respectively. CDR1 and CDR2 are drawn from the germline V gene: SNHLY, FYNNEI.